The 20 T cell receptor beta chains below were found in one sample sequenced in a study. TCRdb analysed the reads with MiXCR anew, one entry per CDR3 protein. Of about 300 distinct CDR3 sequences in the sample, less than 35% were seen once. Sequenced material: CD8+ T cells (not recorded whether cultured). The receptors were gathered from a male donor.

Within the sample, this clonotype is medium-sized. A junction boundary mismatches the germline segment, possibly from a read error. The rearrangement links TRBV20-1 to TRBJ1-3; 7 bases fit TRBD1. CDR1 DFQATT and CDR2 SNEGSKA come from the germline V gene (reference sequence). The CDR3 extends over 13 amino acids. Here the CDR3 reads CSANDRDGLREHF. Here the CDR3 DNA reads TGCAGTGCAAATGACAGGGATGGGCTGAGGGAACATTTT.

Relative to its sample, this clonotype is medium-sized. The CDR3: CATEASSYEQYF. Written as DNA, the CDR3 is TGTGCCACAGAAGCGAGCTCCTACGAGCAGTACTTC. The V gene is TRBV19, the J gene TRBJ2-7; D unresolved. The CDR3 is 12 residues long. Germline CDR1 and CDR2: LNHDA and SQIVND (reference sequence). The V gene lost 10 bases and the J gene lost 0 bases, with 10 bases spanning the gap. Looking up the rest from reference TRBV19 and TRBJ2-7 gives the full variable domain: DGGITQSPKYLFRKEGQNVTLSCEQNLNHDAMYWYRQDPGQGLRLIYYSQIVNDFQKGDIAEGYSVSREKKESFPLTVTSAQKNPTAFYLCATEASSYEQYFGPGTRLTVT.

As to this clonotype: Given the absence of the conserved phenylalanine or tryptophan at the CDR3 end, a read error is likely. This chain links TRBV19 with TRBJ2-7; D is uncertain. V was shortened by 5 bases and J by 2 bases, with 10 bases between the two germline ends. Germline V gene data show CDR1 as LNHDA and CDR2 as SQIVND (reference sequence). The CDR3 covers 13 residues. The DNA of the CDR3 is TGTGCCAGTAGTCTCAGAAGCCCCTACGAGCAGTACTTG. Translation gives CASSLRSPYEQYL.

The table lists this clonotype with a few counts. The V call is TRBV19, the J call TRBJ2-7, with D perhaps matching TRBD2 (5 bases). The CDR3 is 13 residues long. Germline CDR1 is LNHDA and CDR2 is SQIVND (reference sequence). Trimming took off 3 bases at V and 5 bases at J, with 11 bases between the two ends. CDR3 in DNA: TGTGCCAGTAGTATGAGGGCAAGCCACGAGCAGTACTTC. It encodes CASSMRASHEQYF.

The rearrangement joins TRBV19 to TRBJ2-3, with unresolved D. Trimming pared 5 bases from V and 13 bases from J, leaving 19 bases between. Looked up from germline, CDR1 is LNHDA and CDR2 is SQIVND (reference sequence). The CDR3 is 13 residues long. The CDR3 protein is CASSQRSATQEYF. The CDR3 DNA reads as TGTGCCAGTAGTCAGAGAAGTGCGACTCAGGAGTATTTT.

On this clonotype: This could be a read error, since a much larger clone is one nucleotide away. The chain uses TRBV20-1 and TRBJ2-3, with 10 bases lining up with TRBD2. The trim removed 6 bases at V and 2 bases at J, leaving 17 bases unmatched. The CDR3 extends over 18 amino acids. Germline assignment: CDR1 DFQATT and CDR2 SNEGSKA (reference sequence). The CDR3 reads CSAVGTSEGSRPTDTQYF. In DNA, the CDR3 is TGCAGTGCCGTAGGGACTAGCGAGGGGTCCAGACCCACAGATACGCAGTATTTT.

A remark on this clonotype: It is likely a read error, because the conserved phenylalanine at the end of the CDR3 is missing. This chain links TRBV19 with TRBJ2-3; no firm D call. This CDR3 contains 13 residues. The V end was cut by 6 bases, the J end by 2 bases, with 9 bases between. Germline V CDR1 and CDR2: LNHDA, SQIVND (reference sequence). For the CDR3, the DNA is TGTGCCAGTAGCACCCGGTACACAGATACGCAGTATTCT. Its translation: CASSTRYTDTQYS.

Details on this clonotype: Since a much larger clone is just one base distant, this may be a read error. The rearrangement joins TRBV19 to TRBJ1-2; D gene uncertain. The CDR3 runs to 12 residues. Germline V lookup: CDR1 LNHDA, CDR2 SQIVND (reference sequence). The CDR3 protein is CASSFGSHGYAF. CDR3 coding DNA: TGTGCCAGTAGTTTCGGCAGCCATGGCTACGCCTTC.

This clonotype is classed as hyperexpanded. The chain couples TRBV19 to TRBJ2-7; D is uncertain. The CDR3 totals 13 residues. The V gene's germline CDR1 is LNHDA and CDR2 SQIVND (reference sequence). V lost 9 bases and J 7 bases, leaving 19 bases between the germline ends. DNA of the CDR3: TGTGCCAGCTCAGGACGGAGCTTAGAGGAGCAGTACTTC. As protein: CASSGRSLEEQYF.

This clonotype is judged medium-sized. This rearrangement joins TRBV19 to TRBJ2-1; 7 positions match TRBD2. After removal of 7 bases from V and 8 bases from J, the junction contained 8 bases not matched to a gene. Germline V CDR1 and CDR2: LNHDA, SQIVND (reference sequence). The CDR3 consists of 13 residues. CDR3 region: CASNRREHDEQFF. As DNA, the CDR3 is TGTGCCAGTAACCGGCGGGAGCACGATGAGCAGTTCTTC.

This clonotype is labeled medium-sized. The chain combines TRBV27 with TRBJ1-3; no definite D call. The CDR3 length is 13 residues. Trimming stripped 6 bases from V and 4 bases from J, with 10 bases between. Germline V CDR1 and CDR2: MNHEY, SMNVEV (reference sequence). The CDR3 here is CASSPLFGNTIYF. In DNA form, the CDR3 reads TGTGCCAGCAGCCCCTTGTTCGGAAACACCATATATTTT.

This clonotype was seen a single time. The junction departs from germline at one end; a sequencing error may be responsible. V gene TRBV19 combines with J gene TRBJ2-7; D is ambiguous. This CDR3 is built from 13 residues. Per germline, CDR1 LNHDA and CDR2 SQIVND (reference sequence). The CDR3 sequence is CASSIRSAYKQYF. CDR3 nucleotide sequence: TGTGCCAGTAGTATACGCAGCGCCTACAAGCAGTACTTC.

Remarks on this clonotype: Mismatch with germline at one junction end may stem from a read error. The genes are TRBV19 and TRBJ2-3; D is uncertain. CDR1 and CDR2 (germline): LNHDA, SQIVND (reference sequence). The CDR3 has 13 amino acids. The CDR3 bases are TGTGCCAGTAGTGTCCGGGCTACAGATATGCAGTATTTT. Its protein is CASSVRATDMQYF.

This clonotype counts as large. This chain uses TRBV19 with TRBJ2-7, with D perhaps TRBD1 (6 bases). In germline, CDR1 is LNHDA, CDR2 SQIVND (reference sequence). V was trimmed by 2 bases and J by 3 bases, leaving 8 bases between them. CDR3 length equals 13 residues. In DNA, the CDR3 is TGTGCCAGTAGTATACGAGGGGGCTACGAGCAGTACTTC. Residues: CASSIRGGYEQYF.

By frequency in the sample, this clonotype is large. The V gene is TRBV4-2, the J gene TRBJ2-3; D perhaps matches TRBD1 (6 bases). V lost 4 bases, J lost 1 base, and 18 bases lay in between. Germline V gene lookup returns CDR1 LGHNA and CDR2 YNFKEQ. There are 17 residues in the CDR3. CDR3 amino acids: CASSPLDRTIGTDTQYF. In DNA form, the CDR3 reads TGTGCCAGCAGCCCGTTAGACAGGACCATAGGCACAGATACGCAGTATTTT.

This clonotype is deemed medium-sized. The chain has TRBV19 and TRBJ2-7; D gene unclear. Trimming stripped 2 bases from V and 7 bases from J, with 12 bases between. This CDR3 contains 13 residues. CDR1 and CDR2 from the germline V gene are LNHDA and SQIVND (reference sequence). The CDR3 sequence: CASSIRSVGEQYF. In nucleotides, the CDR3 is TGTGCCAGTAGTATACGGTCGGTCGGGGAGCAGTACTTC.

The CDR3 DNA sequence: TGTGCCAGCTCACCACGTGGGGACGGGAGCTACACCTTC. Amino acids: CASSPRGDGSYTF. The V call is TRBV18, the J call TRBJ1-2, with a tentative D call TRBD1 (5 bases). With 1 base removed from V and 9 bases from J, the gap between germline ends came to 12 bases. Germline V lookup: CDR1 KGHSH, CDR2 LQKENI. This CDR3 comprises 13 residues.

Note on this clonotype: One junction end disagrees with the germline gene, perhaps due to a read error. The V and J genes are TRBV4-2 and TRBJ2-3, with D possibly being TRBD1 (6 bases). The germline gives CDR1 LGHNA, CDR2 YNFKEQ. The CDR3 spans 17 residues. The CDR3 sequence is CTSNPLDRTIGTDTQYF. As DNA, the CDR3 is TGTACCAGCAACCCGTTAGACAGGACCATAGGCACAGATACGCAGTATTTT.

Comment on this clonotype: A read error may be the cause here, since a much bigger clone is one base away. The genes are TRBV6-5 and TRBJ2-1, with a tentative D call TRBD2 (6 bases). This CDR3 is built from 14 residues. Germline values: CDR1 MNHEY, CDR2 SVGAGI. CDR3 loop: CASRERSYNGEKFF. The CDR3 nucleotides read TGTGCCAGCCGGGAGAGATCCTACAATGGTGAGAAGTTCTTC.

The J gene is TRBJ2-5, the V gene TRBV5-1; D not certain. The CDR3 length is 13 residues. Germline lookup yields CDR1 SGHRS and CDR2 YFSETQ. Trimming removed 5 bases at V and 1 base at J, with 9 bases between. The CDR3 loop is CASRQALQETQYF. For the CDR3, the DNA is TGCGCCAGCAGGCAGGCGCTCCAAGAGACCCAGTACTTC.